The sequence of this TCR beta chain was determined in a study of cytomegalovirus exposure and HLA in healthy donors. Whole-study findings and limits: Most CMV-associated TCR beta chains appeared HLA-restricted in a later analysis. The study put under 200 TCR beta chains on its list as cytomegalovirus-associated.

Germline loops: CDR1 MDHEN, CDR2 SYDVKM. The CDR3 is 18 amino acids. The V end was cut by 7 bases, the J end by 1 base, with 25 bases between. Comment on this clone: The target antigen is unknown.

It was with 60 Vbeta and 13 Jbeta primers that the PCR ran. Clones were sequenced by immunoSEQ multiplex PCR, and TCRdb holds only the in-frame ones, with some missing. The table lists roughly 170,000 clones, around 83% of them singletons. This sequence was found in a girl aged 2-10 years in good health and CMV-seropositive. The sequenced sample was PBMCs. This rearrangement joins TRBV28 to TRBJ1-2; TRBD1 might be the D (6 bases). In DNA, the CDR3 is TGTGCCAGCAATATTCACAGGGCTGGGGGAACTAGTAACTATGGCTACACCTTC. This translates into CASNIHRAGGTSNYGYTF.